This is a list of T cell receptor beta chains from one sample in a study of T cell responses to AZD1222 COVID-19 vaccine. Sequencing used immunoSEQ multiplex PCR; TCRdb keeps in-frame clones, though not all of them. The profile shows approximately 80,000 clones, around 85% of them singletons. The source was peripheral blood, collected 28 days after the second AZD1222 dose. The receptors come from an adult who received the AZD1222 COVID-19 vaccine. CDR3s include the opening cysteine and the closing phenylalanine or tryptophan. Fields, in order: V gene, J gene, D gene, clone size, CDR3 DNA, CDR3 protein. D genes are given only for firm matches. Clone size is stated in some rows and not others, as once, few, many or a class when expanded.

v_gene: TRBV9; j_gene: TRBJ2-7; d_gene: TRBD1; abundance: -; CDR3nt: TGTGCCAGCAGCGTAGCAGGACAGGGGATCTACGAGCAGTACTTC; CDR3aa: CASSVAGQGIYEQYF
v_gene: TRBV7-6; j_gene: TRBJ2-1; d_gene: TRBD1; abundance: -; CDR3nt: TGTGCCAGCAGCTTAGGGAACAGGGGGCAATACAATGAGCAGTTCTTC; CDR3aa: CASSLGNRGQYNEQFF
v_gene: TRBV27; j_gene: TRBJ2-7; d_gene: -; abundance: -; CDR3nt: TGTGCCAGCAGTTTAAAACAGGGAGGCGGGGGTACTGAATACGAGCAGTACTTC; CDR3aa: CASSLKQGGGGTEYEQYF
v_gene: TRBV7-2; j_gene: TRBJ1-1; d_gene: TRBD1; abundance: -; CDR3nt: TGTGCCAGCAGCTTACAAAAGGGACAGGGTGAAGCTTTCTTT; CDR3aa: CASSLQKGQGEAFF
v_gene: TRBV18; j_gene: TRBJ2-6; d_gene: -; abundance: -; CDR3nt: TGTGCCAGCTCACCACGGGGCTCTGGGGCCAACGTCCTGACTTTC; CDR3aa: CASSPRGSGANVLTF
v_gene: TRBV6-6; j_gene: TRBJ2-7; d_gene: -; abundance: -; CDR3nt: TGTGCCAGCAGGCGGGTCGGAACCTACGAGCAGTACTTC; CDR3aa: CASRRVGTYEQYF
v_gene: TRBV24-1; j_gene: TRBJ1-5; d_gene: -; abundance: -; CDR3nt: TGTGCCACCAGTGAAGGGTCTGTTCAGCCCCAGCATTTT; CDR3aa: CATSEGSVQPQHF
v_gene: TRBV27; j_gene: TRBJ1-6; d_gene: -; abundance: once; CDR3nt: TGTGCCAGCAGTAAGACACTGGGGGACTCACCCCTCCACTTT; CDR3aa: CASSKTLGDSPLHF
v_gene: TRBV9; j_gene: TRBJ1-1; d_gene: -; abundance: -; CDR3nt: TGTGCCAGCAGCCCTTGGGTACAACCGAACACTGAAGCTTTCTTT; CDR3aa: CASSPWVQPNTEAFF
v_gene: TRBV2; j_gene: TRBJ1-6; d_gene: -; abundance: -; CDR3nt: TGTGCCAGCAGTGAATCCGGGGTTGGTAATTCGCCCCTCCACTTT; CDR3aa: CASSESGVGNSPLHF
v_gene: TRBV6-5; j_gene: TRBJ1-4; d_gene: -; abundance: -; CDR3nt: TGTGCCAGTGGTACCAGGGTGTTAGAAGAAAAACTGTTTTTT; CDR3aa: CASGTRVLEEKLFF
v_gene: TRBV19; j_gene: TRBJ2-3; d_gene: -; abundance: -; CDR3nt: TGTGCCAGTAGTACCTACCAGACTAGCACAGATACGCAGTATTTT; CDR3aa: CASSTYQTSTDTQYF
v_gene: TRBV4-2; j_gene: TRBJ2-3; d_gene: -; abundance: -; CDR3nt: TGTGCCAGCAGCCAAGGTATGAGTTCGGATACGCAGTATTTT; CDR3aa: CASSQGMSSDTQYF
v_gene: TRBV5-6; j_gene: TRBJ2-2; d_gene: -; abundance: once; CDR3nt: TGTGCCAGCAGTTACAGGGCGAAGTTGCGCACCGGGGAGCTGTTTTTT; CDR3aa: CASSYRAKLRTGELFF
v_gene: TRBV27; j_gene: TRBJ1-4; d_gene: -; abundance: -; CDR3nt: TGTGCCAGCAGAAGACTCCCGGATAATGAAAAACTGTTTTTT; CDR3aa: CASRRLPDNEKLFF
v_gene: TRBV18; j_gene: TRBJ1-5; d_gene: -; abundance: -; CDR3nt: TGTGCCAGCTCACCGGACAGCCATCAGCCCCAGCATTTT; CDR3aa: CASSPDSHQPQHF
v_gene: TRBV2; j_gene: TRBJ2-7; d_gene: -; abundance: -; CDR3nt: TGTGCCAGCAGTGAAGCACCGAAATACGCCCAGGGGAGGTACGAGCAGTACTTC; CDR3aa: CASSEAPKYAQGRYEQYF
v_gene: TRBV11-2; j_gene: TRBJ2-3; d_gene: TRBD2; abundance: -; CDR3nt: TGTGCCAGCAGCTCGGACTATAGCGGGGTCGGGGATACGCAGTATTTT; CDR3aa: CASSSDYSGVGDTQYF
v_gene: TRBV6-1; j_gene: TRBJ2-4; d_gene: TRBD1; abundance: -; CDR3nt: TGTGCCAGCAGTGAAAGAAGGGGGCAGGGAAACATTCAGTACTTC; CDR3aa: CASSERRGQGNIQYF
v_gene: TRBV7-8; j_gene: TRBJ1-1; d_gene: TRBD1; abundance: few; CDR3nt: TGTGCCAGCAGCCCCCGGACAGGGTCGAACACTGAAGCTTTCTTT; CDR3aa: CASSPRTGSNTEAFF
v_gene: TRBV20-1; j_gene: TRBJ1-6; d_gene: -; abundance: -; CDR3nt: TGCAGTGCTAGTACGGCAGGGGATAATTCACCCCTCCACTTT; CDR3aa: CSASTAGDNSPLHF
v_gene: TRBV18; j_gene: TRBJ2-7; d_gene: -; abundance: -; CDR3nt: TGTGCCAGCTCACCAGATAGGAGGGTTCCCCCCTACGAGCAGTACTTC; CDR3aa: CASSPDRRVPPYEQYF
v_gene: TRBV15; j_gene: TRBJ2-1; d_gene: -; abundance: -; CDR3nt: TGTGCCACCAGCAGGGACCGGATGGATCAGTTCTTC; CDR3aa: CATSRDRMDQFF
v_gene: TRBV13; j_gene: TRBJ1-3; d_gene: TRBD1; abundance: -; CDR3nt: TGTGCCAGCACAGAAAACTACAGGGGGCCCTCTGGAAACACCATATATTTT; CDR3aa: CASTENYRGPSGNTIYF
v_gene: TRBV6-5; j_gene: TRBJ2-7; d_gene: TRBD1; abundance: -; CDR3nt: TGTGCCAGCAGCCCGGGACAGGGGGACGAGCAGTACTTC; CDR3aa: CASSPGQGDEQYF
v_gene: TRBV6-5; j_gene: TRBJ2-1; d_gene: -; abundance: medium-sized; CDR3nt: TGTGCCAGCAGCGAGACACCTAAGTCGGATGAGCAGTTCTTC; CDR3aa: CASSETPKSDEQFF
v_gene: TRBV5-4; j_gene: TRBJ1-2; d_gene: -; abundance: -; CDR3nt: TGTGCCAGCAGCTTCCGGGGCAGCTATGGCTACACCTTC; CDR3aa: CASSFRGSYGYTF
v_gene: TRBV28; j_gene: TRBJ1-4; d_gene: -; abundance: -; CDR3nt: TGTGCCAGCAGTCGGATAATTGGTAATGAAAAACTGTTTTTT; CDR3aa: CASSRIIGNEKLFF